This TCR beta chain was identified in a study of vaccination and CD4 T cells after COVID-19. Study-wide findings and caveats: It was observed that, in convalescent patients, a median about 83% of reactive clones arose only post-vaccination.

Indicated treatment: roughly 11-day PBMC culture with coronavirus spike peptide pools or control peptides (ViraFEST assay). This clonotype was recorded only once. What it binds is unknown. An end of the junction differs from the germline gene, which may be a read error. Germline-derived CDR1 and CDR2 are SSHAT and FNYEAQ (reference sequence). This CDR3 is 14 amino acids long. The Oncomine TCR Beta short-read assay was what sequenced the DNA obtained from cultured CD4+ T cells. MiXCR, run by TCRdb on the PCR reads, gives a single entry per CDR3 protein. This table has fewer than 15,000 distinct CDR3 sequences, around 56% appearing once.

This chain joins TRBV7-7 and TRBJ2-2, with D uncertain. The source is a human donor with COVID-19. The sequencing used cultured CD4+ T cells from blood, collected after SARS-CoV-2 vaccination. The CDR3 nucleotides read TGTGCTAGCAGCTCGATACTCGGGACCGGGGAGCTGTTTTTT. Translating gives CASSSILGTGELFF. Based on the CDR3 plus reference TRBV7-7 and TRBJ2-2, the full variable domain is GAGVSQSPRYKVTKRGQDVTLRCDPISSHATLYWYQQALGQGPEFLTYFNYEAQPDKSGLPSDRFSAERPEGSISTLTIQRTEQRDSAMYRCASSSILGTGELFFGEGSRLTVL.